This T cell receptor beta chain emerged from a study of T cell responses to AZD1222 COVID-19 vaccine. The assay was immunoSEQ multiplex PCR, and TCRdb's table has in-frame clones only and misses some. The data show 100,000 to 150,000 clones, 88% seen once. The CDR3 sequence is 14 residues long. Germline CDR1 and CDR2: MDHEN and SYDVKM. J gave up 3 bases and V 6 bases, and 4 bases lay outside the gene matches. This clone was picked up a small number of times. The receptor's source is an adult in good health. The V call is TRBV28, the J call TRBJ1-4, with TRBD1 identical over 7 bases. Material: peripheral blood, obtained on day 0 of AZD1222 vaccination. The CDR3 DNA reads as TGTGCCAGCAGGGGGACAGTCGCTAATGAAAAACTGTTTTTT. Its translation: CASRGTVANEKLFF.